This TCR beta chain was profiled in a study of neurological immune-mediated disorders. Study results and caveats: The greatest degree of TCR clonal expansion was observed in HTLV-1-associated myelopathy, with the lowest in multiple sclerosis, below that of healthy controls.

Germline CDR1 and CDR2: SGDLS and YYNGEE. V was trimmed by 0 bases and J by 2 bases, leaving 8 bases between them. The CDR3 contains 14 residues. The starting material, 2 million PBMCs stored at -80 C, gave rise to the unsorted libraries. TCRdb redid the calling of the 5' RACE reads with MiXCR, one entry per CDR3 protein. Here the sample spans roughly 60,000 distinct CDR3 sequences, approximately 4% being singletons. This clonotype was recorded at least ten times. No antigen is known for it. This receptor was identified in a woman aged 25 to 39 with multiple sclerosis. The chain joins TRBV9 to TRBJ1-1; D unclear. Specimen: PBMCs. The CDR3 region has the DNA TGTGCCAGCAGCGTAGGGATACATAACACTGAAGCTTTCTTT. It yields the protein CASSVGIHNTEAFF.